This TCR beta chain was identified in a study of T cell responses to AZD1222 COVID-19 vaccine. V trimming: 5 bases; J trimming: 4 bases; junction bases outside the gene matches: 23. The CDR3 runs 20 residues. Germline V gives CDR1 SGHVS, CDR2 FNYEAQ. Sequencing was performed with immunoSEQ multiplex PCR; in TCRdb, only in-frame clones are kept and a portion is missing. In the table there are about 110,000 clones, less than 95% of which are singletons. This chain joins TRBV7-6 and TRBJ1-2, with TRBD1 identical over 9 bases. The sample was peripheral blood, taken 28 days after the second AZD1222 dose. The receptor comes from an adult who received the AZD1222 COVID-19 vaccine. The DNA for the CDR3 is TGTGCCAGCAGCACGGACAGGGGCGAACGACTAACCAACAAAACCTATGGCTACACCTTC. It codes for CASSTDRGERLTNKTYGYTF.